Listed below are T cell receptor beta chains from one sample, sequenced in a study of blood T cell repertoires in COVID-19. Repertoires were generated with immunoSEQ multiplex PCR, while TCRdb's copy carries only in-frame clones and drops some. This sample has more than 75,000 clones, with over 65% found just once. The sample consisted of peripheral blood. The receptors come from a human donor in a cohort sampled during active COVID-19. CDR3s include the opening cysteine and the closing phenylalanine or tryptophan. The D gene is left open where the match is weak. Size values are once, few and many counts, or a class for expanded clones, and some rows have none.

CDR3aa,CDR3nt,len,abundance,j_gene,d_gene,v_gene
CASSPDLRQTTGELFF,TGTGCCAGCTCACCAGATCTTAGACAAACAACCGGGGAGCTGTTTTTT,16,few,TRBJ2-2,.,TRBV18
CASSPGPSTDTQYF,TGTGCCAGCTCACCGGGGCCGAGCACAGATACGCAGTATTTT,14,few,TRBJ2-3,.,TRBV18
CASSAARGGYEQYF,TGCGCCAGCAGTGCGGCCCGGGGGGGATACGAGCAGTACTTC,14,.,TRBJ2-7,TRBD2,TRBV10-2
CASSTVGVGQPQHF,TGTGCCAGTAGTACAGTGGGAGTTGGTCAGCCCCAGCATTTT,14,.,TRBJ1-5,.,TRBV19
CASSIGLNRGNYGYTF,TGTGCCAGTAGTATAGGGCTCAACAGGGGGAACTATGGCTACACCTTC,16,.,TRBJ1-2,TRBD1,TRBV19
CASSPRDRSSYEQYF,TGTGCCAGCAGTCCCCGGGACAGGAGCTCCTACGAGCAGTACTTC,15,.,TRBJ2-7,TRBD1,TRBV6-6
CAWSLGLTGGGQPQHF,TGTGCCTGGAGTCTCGGCCTGACAGGGGGCGGGCAGCCCCAGCATTTT,16,few,TRBJ1-5,TRBD1,TRBV30
CASSGRQGIAGELFF,TGTGCCAGCAGCGGTCGACAGGGGATCGCCGGGGAGCTGTTTTTT,15,.,TRBJ2-2,TRBD1,TRBV9
CASSLEGGTTNEKLFF,TGTGCCAGCAGCTTAGAAGGGGGTACAACTAATGAAAAACTGTTTTTT,16,.,TRBJ1-4,.,TRBV7-9
CASENSGANVLTF,TGTGCCAGCGAGAACTCTGGGGCCAACGTCCTGACTTTC,13,.,TRBJ2-6,.,TRBV7-9
CSASSGTDGYTF,TGCAGTGCTAGTTCGGGTACGGATGGCTACACCTTC,12,once,TRBJ1-2,.,TRBV20-1
CASFRTGYNEQFF,TGTGCCAGCTTCCGGACAGGGTACAATGAGCAGTTCTTC,13,few,TRBJ2-1,TRBD1,TRBV5-5
CASSYQGAYEQYF,TGTGCCAGCAGTTACCAGGGGGCCTACGAGCAGTACTTC,13,.,TRBJ2-7,TRBD1,TRBV6-5
CASRTGGTDTQYF,TGTGCCAGCAGAACAGGGGGCACAGATACGCAGTATTTT,13,.,TRBJ2-3,TRBD1,TRBV11-2
CASSPYNTEPNVVIF,TGTGCCAGCTCACCATATAACACGGAGCCTAATGTGGTGATCTTT,15,.,TRBJ1-1,.,TRBV18
CASSFPKGGSNQPQHF,TGTGCCAGCAGTTTTCCTAAGGGGGGGAGCAATCAGCCCCAGCATTTT,16,.,TRBJ1-5,.,TRBV28
CASSLAGEGYEQYF,TGTGCCAGCAGTCTGGCAGGGGAAGGCTACGAGCAGTACTTC,14,.,TRBJ2-7,.,TRBV5-6
CASSYDPRDEQYF,TGTGCCAGCAGTTACGACCCCCGGGACGAGCAGTACTTC,13,once,TRBJ2-7,.,TRBV6-5
CASSLDGGADQPQHF,TGTGCCAGCAGCTTGGATGGAGGAGCGGATCAGCCCCAGCATTTT,15,.,TRBJ1-5,.,TRBV5-4
CASSGAAGGEAAGYTF,TGCGCCAGCAGCGGGGCGGCAGGGGGCGAGGCCGCGGGCTACACCTTC,16,.,TRBJ1-2,TRBD1,TRBV5-1
CASRLAGGFSTDTQYF,TGTGCCAGCCGCCTAGCGGGGGGCTTTAGCACAGATACGCAGTATTTT,16,.,TRBJ2-3,TRBD2,TRBV6-6
CASSQDPGQNTEAFF,TGCGCCAGCAGCCAAGATCCTGGACAGAACACTGAAGCTTTCTTT,15,.,TRBJ1-1,.,TRBV4-1
CASSLLGQGRGGYTF,TGTGCCAGCAGCTTGTTGGGACAGGGGAGAGGTGGCTACACCTTC,15,.,TRBJ1-2,TRBD1,TRBV5-4
CASRGRGLYGYTF,TGTGCCAGCAGGGGACGGGGGTTATATGGCTACACCTTC,13,.,TRBJ1-2,.,TRBV2
CASSPGDSYYGYTF,TGCGCCAGCAGCCCCGGGGACAGTTACTATGGCTACACCTTC,14,.,TRBJ1-2,TRBD1,TRBV4-1
CASSLATGVYEQYF,TGTGCCAGCAGCTTAGCCACAGGGGTCTACGAGCAGTACTTC,14,.,TRBJ2-7,TRBD1,TRBV7-2
CASSLGLAVYEQYF,TGTGCCAGCAGCTTGGGACTAGCGGTCTACGAGCAGTACTTC,14,.,TRBJ2-7,TRBD2,TRBV7-2